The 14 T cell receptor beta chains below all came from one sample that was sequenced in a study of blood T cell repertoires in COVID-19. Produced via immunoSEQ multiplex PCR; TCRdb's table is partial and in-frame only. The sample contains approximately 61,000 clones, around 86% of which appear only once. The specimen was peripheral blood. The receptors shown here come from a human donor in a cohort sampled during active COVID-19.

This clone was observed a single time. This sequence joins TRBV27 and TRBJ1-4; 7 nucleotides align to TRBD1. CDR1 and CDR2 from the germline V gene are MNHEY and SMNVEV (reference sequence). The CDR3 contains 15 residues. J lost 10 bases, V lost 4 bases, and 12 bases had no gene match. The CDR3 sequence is CASSSQGGAGLKLFF. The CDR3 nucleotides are TGTGCCAGCAGTTCACAAGGGGGCGCGGGGTTAAAACTGTTTTTT.

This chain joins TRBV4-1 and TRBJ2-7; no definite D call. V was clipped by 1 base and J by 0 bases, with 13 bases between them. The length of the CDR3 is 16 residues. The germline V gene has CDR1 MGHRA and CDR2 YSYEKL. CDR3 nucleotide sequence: TGCGCCAGCAGCCAAGGAATCCTGGGCCGCTCCTACGAGCAGTACTTC. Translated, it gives CASSQGILGRSYEQYF.

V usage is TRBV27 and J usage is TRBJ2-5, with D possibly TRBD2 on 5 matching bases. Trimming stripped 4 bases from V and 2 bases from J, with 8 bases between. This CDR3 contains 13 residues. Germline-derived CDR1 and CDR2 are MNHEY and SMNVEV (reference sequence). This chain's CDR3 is CASSYKRQETQYF. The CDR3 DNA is TGTGCCAGCAGTTATAAGCGGCAAGAGACCCAGTACTTC.

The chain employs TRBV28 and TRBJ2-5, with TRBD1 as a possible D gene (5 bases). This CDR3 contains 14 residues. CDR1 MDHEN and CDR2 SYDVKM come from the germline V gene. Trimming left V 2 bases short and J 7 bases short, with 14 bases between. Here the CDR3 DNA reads TGTGCCAGCAGTTTAGGTCAGGGTCCGGTGACCCAGTACTTC. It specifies CASSLGQGPVTQYF.

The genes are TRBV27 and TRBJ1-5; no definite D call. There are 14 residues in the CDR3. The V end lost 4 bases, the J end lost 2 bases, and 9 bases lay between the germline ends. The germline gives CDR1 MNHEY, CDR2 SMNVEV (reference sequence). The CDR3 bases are TGTGCCAGCAGTTCCATCTCGGGCAATCAGCCCCAGCATTTT. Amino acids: CASSSISGNQPQHF.

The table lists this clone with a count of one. The CDR3 DNA sequence: TGTGCTAGTGGTTTTAGCGGGAGGGCCTCCTACAATGAGCAGTTCTTC. Translation gives CASGFSGRASYNEQFF. This sequence joins TRBV12-5 and TRBJ2-1; 11 nucleotides line up with TRBD2. The ends lost 3 bases at V and 0 bases at J; junction bases unmatched: 1. Germline values: CDR1 LGHNT, CDR2 FRNRAP. This CDR3 contains 16 residues.

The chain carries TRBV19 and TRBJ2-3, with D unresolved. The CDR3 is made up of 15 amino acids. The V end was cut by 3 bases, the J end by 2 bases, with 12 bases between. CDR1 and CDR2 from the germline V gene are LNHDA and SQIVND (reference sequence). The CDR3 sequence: CASSIKRTFTDTQYF. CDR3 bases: TGTGCCAGTAGTATTAAGCGTACCTTCACAGATACGCAGTATTTT.

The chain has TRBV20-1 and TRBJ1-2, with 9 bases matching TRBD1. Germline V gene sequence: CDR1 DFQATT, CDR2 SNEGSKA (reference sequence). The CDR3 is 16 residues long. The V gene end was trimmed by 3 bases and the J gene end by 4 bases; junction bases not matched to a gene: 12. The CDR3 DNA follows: TGCAGTGCTAGTCAATATGGGACAGGGATGGGCTATGGCTACACCTTC. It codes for CSASQYGTGMGYGYTF.

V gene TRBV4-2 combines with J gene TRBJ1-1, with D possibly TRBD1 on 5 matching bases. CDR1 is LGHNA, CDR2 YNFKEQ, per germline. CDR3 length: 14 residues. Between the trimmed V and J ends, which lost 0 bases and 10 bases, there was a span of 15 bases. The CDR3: CASSQDHGGDRAFF. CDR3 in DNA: TGTGCCAGCAGCCAAGATCACGGAGGGGATCGAGCTTTCTTT.

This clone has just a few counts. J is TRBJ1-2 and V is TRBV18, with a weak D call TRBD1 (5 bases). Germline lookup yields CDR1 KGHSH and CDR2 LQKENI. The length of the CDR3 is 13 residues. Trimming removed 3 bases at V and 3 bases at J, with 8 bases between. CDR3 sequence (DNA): TGTGCCAGCTCACCGGGGGGTGACTATGGCTACACCTTC. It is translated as CASSPGGDYGYTF. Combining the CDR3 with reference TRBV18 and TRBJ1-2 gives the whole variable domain NAGVMQNPRHLVRRRGQEARLRCSPMKGHSHVYWYRQLPEEGLKFMVYLQKENIIDESGMPKERFSAEFPKEGPSILRIQQVVRGDSAAYFCASSPGGDYGYTFGSGTRLTVV.

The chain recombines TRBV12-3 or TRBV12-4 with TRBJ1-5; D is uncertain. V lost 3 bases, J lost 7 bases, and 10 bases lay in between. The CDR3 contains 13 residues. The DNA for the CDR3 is TGTGCCAGCAGTTTTGGGGAGTCCCAGCCCCAGCATTTT. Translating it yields CASSFGESQPQHF.

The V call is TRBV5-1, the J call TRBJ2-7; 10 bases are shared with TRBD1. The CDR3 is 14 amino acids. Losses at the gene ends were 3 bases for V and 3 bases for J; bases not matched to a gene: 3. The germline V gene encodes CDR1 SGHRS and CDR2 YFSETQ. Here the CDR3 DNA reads TGCGCCAGCAGCTCCGGGACAGGGGACTACGAGCAGTACTTC. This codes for CASSSGTGDYEQYF.

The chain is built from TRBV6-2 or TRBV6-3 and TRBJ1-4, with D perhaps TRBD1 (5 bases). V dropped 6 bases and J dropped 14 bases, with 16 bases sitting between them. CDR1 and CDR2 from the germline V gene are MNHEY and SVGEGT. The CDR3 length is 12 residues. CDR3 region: CASSPQGIRLFF. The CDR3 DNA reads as TGTGCCAGCAGCCCCCAGGGAATAAGGCTGTTTTTT.

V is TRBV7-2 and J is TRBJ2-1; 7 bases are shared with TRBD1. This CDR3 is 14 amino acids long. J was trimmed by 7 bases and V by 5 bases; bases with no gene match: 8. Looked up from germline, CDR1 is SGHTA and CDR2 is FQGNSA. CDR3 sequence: CASSQTPGQNEQFF. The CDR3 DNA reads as TGTGCCAGCAGCCAGACCCCGGGACAGAATGAGCAGTTCTTC.